Each of the 15 T cell receptor beta chains below was sequenced from the same sample in a study of blood T cell repertoires in COVID-19. Data came from immunoSEQ multiplex PCR; TCRdb stores just in-frame clones and leaves some out. The sample lists 80,000 to 90,000 clones; around 81% were seen once. Input material: peripheral blood. Every receptor here comes from a woman in her 70s with acute or convalescent COVID-19.

The chain employs TRBV11-3 and TRBJ2-2; D not certain. The V gene lost 6 bases and the J gene lost 3 bases, with 8 bases spanning the gap. CDR1 is SGHNT, CDR2 YENEEA, per germline. This CDR3 comprises 13 residues. The CDR3 sequence: CASSLSHTGELFF. The CDR3 nucleotides are TGTGCCAGCAGTTTAAGCCACACCGGGGAGCTGTTTTTT.

For the CDR3, the DNA is TGTGCCAGCAGTGAAGGGTACGGGACTTCCCTCCACTTT. Translating it yields CASSEGYGTSLHF. J is TRBJ1-6 and V is TRBV6-1, with D perhaps TRBD1 (5 bases). The CDR3 totals 13 residues. Per the germline V gene, CDR1 is MNHNS and CDR2 is SASEGT. V gave up 1 base and J gave up 14 bases, with 12 bases separating them.

This clone was seen a single time. The rearrangement uses TRBV27 and TRBJ2-7; D unclear. Germline V gene data show CDR1 as MNHEY and CDR2 as SMNVEV (reference sequence). This CDR3 contains 12 residues. V was trimmed by 4 bases and J by 1 base, leaving 5 bases between them. This CDR3 is CASSSNSYEQYF. As DNA, the CDR3 is TGTGCCAGCAGTTCTAATTCCTACGAGCAGTACTTC.

The chain couples TRBV13 to TRBJ1-3; D is undetermined. V lost 1 base and J lost 0, with 10 bases in between. Per the germline V gene, CDR1 is PRHDT and CDR2 is FYEKMQ (reference sequence). This CDR3 spans 16 amino acids. CDR3 sequence: CASSLDMGSSGNTIYF. DNA of the CDR3: TGTGCCAGCAGCTTAGATATGGGCAGCTCTGGAAACACCATATATTTT.

The V gene is TRBV5-1, the J gene TRBJ2-5; tentatively, D is TRBD2 (6 bases). The germline gives CDR1 SGHRS, CDR2 YFSETQ. Trimming shortened V by 4 bases and J by 5 bases, and 18 bases separated the two germline ends. This CDR3 region has 15 residues. The CDR3 DNA reads as TGCGCCAGCAGCCAAATCATGGGGGGAGAGGAGACCCAGTACTTC. As protein: CASSQIMGGEETQYF.

The chain employs TRBV5-5 and TRBJ2-1; TRBD1 aligns across 7 bases. Per germline, CDR1 SGHKS and CDR2 YYEKEE (reference sequence). This CDR3 is built from 15 residues. V was clipped by 2 bases and J by 4 bases; unmatched bases: 6. CDR3 region: CASSFTGDLYNEQFF. Written as DNA, the CDR3 is TGTGCCAGCAGCTTTACAGGGGACCTTTACAATGAGCAGTTCTTC.

This clone was seen a single time. This chain links TRBV11-2 with TRBJ1-1; possibly TRBD1 for D (5 bases). Trimming left V 5 bases short and J 4 bases short, with 11 bases between. This CDR3 has 13 residues. Germline V lookup: CDR1 SGHAT, CDR2 FQNNGV. CDR3 residues: CASSLGHGTEAFF. CDR3 in DNA: TGTGCCAGCAGCCTCGGACACGGCACTGAAGCTTTCTTT.

This clone was recorded only once. The V gene is TRBV5-1, the J gene TRBJ2-1, with 7 nucleotides matching TRBD2. This CDR3 contains 14 residues. Germline CDR1 reads SGHRS; CDR2 reads YFSETQ. The V gene end was trimmed by 2 bases and the J gene end by 8 bases; junction bases not matched to a gene: 7. CDR3 in amino acids: CASSLRGVEDEQFF. In DNA, the CDR3 is TGCGCCAGCAGCTTACGGGGGGTTGAGGATGAGCAGTTCTTC.

The chain joins TRBV27 to TRBJ2-1, with D uncertain. The germline V gene has CDR1 MNHEY and CDR2 SMNVEV (reference sequence). The V end was cut by 5 bases, the J end by 0 bases, with 11 bases between. The length of the CDR3 is 15 residues. The CDR3, as DNA: TGTGCCAGCAGTCAGAACAGCTTCTCCTACAATGAGCAGTTCTTC. Translating it yields CASSQNSFSYNEQFF.

The V and J genes are TRBV2 and TRBJ1-1; 8 nucleotides match TRBD1. The CDR3 spans 14 residues. Germline V gene data show CDR1 as SNHLY and CDR2 as FYNNEI. The V and J ends lost 6 bases and 8 bases, in that order; junction bases with no gene match: 11. The CDR3 sequence is CASSNPDRDWEAFF. The CDR3, as DNA: TGTGCCAGCAGCAACCCGGACAGGGACTGGGAAGCTTTCTTT.

The chain combines TRBV6-5 with TRBJ1-2; the match to TRBD1 covers 7 bases. V was pared by 6 bases and J by 7 bases, with 14 bases of the junction left unmatched. This CDR3 comprises 15 residues. Germline loops: CDR1 MNHEY, CDR2 SVGAGI. The CDR3 DNA reads as TGTGCCAGCAGCACCGGGACAGCTCAGCCGGGTGGCTACACCTTC. It encodes CASSTGTAQPGGYTF.

Turning to this clone: The junction departs from germline at one end; a sequencing error may be responsible. This chain joins TRBV27 and TRBJ2-6, with D tentatively TRBD1 (5 bases). This CDR3 region has 13 residues. CDR1 MNHEY and CDR2 SMNVEV come from the germline V gene (reference sequence). The CDR3 here is CASSLAGANVLAF. CDR3 bases: TGTGCCAGCAGTTTAGCTGGGGCCAACGTCCTGGCTTTC. Drawing the rest from reference TRBV27 and TRBJ2-6, the complete variable domain is EAQVTQNPRYLITVTGKKLTVTCSQNMNHEYMSWYRQDPGLGLRQIYYSMNVEVTDKGDVPEGYKVSRKEKRNFPLILESPSPNQTSLYFCASSLAGANVLAFGAGSRLTVL.

The chain joins TRBV5-1 to TRBJ2-3, with TRBD2 identical over 10 bases. Unmatched junction bases numbered 9, after V lost 0 bases and J lost 5 bases. This CDR3 comprises 17 residues. CDR1 SGHRS and CDR2 YFSETQ come from the germline V gene. The CDR3 loop is CASSLELSGGAEDTQYF. As DNA, the CDR3 is TGCGCCAGCAGCTTGGAGCTCAGCGGGGGGGCCGAAGATACGCAGTATTTT.

This sequence joins TRBV19 and TRBJ1-1; D is undetermined. The CDR3 has 14 amino acids. V was trimmed by 0 bases and J by 7 bases, leaving 12 bases between them. Germline V gives CDR1 LNHDA, CDR2 SQIVND (reference sequence). The CDR3 DNA reads TGTGCCAGTAGTATAGACAGCCGAGGAGGTGAAGCTTTCTTT. Its translation is CASSIDSRGGEAFF.

CDR3 region: CASSRDGRDTQYF. In DNA, the CDR3 is TGTGCCAGCAGCCGGGACGGGAGAGATACGCAGTATTTT. This sequence joins TRBV28 and TRBJ2-3, with D perhaps matching TRBD2 (6 bases). CDR3 length equals 13 residues. Between the trimmed V and J ends, which lost 6 bases and 5 bases, there was a span of 12 bases. Per germline, CDR1 MDHEN and CDR2 SYDVKM.